This T cell receptor (beta chain) stems from a study of T cell responses to AZD1222 COVID-19 vaccine. The method was immunoSEQ multiplex PCR; TCRdb's version includes in-frame clones alone and lacks a portion of them. This sample has roughly 83,000 clones, with about 84% found just once. About this clone: Its antigen is still unknown.

Trimming cost V 3 bases and J 4 bases, with 21 bases left between them. Germline loops: CDR1 SGHTA, CDR2 FQGNSA. There are 17 residues in the CDR3. General observations from the study: Just a handful of AZD1222 recipients tested seropositive at baseline. There were mostly white British donors and more females than males, and clonal diversity was possibly underestimated.

The rearrangement links TRBV7-2 to TRBJ2-5; the D gene could be TRBD1 or TRBD2 (7 bases each). The receptor was derived from an adult in good health. Sequencing used peripheral blood, obtained on day 0 of AZD1222 vaccination. CDR3 bases: TGTGCCAGCAGCTTTTCGGGAGGTAGGGGGCTTGGAGAGACCCAGTACTTC. Translation: CASSFSGGRGLGETQYF.